A selection of T cell receptor beta chains follows, all from one sample in a study of blood T cell repertoires in COVID-19. Clones were read by immunoSEQ multiplex PCR, and TCRdb kept only the in-frame ones, dropping some. The sample includes about 260,000 clones, around 89% of them seen just once. Sequencing was carried out using PBMCs or T cells enriched from blood (not recorded which). The receptors were gathered from a woman between 18 and 29 years old who had recovered from COVID-19. Each CDR3 is given with its conserved first and last residue. Fields, in order: V gene, clone size, D gene, J gene, CDR3 DNA, CDR3 protein. The D gene is left open where the match is weak. Rows may omit the clone size; those that give it use once, few, many or a size class.

>TRBV7-2|once|NA|TRBJ1-4
TGTGCCAGCAGCTTGCTCGGGAGGGTGGATGAAAAACTGTTTTTT
CASSLLGRVDEKLFF
>TRBV28|NA|TRBD1|TRBJ1-4
TGTGCCAGCAGTTTGCCGGGGACAGGCTTCGAAAAACTGTTTTTT
CASSLPGTGFEKLFF
>TRBV12-3/TRBV12-4|once|NA|TRBJ1-1
TGTGCCAGCAGTTTTCAGGCACCCTCGAGAGCTTTCTTT
CASSFQAPSRAFF
>TRBV9|NA|TRBD1|TRBJ1-1
TGTGCCAGCAGCGTAGGGGACAGGGAGGGGAAAGCTTTCTTT
CASSVGDREGKAFF
>TRBV5-1|NA|NA|TRBJ1-6
TGCGCCAGCAGCTTGACCCCAGGGGCGGATTCACCCCTCCACTTT
CASSLTPGADSPLHF
>TRBV5-1|NA|NA|TRBJ2-5
TGCGCCAGCAACCGGGGAGATGAGACCCAGTACTTC
CASNRGDETQYF
>TRBV6-5|once|TRBD1|TRBJ1-1
TGTGCCAGCAGTCCGAGGACAGGGATCCAAGCTTTCTTT
CASSPRTGIQAFF
>TRBV10-3|NA|NA|TRBJ2-3
TGTGCCATCAGTGCGGGGAATACGCAGTATTTT
CAISAGNTQYF
>TRBV15|NA|NA|TRBJ1-1
TGTGCCACCAGCAGAGGGGGCAGGGTTACTGAAGCTTTCTTT
CATSRGGRVTEAFF
>TRBV5-1|once|TRBD1|TRBJ2-1
TGCGCCAGCAGCTTCGGACAGGGAGGTGAGCAGTTCTTC
CASSFGQGGEQFF
>TRBV18|NA|NA|TRBJ2-7
TGTGCCAGCTCACTCTTACAGGGTCCCAATTCGATCCACGAGCAGTACTTC
CASSLLQGPNSIHEQYF
>TRBV27|NA|NA|TRBJ1-6
TGTGCCAGCAGTTCCCTAGGCTATTCACCCCTCCACTTT
CASSSLGYSPLHF
>TRBV4-1|NA|TRBD1|TRBJ1-5
TGCGCCAGCAGCCAAGCGTCGACAGGGCTACAGCCCCAGCATTTT
CASSQASTGLQPQHF
>TRBV4-1|NA|TRBD2|TRBJ2-3
TGCGCCAGCAGCCAAGGAACGACTAGCGGGGCCGCAGATACGCAGTATTTT
CASSQGTTSGAADTQYF
>TRBV19|NA|TRBD2|TRBJ2-5
TGTGCCAGTAGTATGGCCGGGACTACCCAAGAGACCCAGTACTTC
CASSMAGTTQETQYF
>TRBV5-1|NA|NA|TRBJ2-2
TGCGCCAGCAGCCAGGGGTTGGCGAACACCGGGGAGCTGTTTTTT
CASSQGLANTGELFF
>TRBV2|NA|TRBD1|TRBJ1-3
TGTGCCAGCAGTGAAACAGGGGGAGGTGGAAACACCATATATTTT
CASSETGGGGNTIYF
>TRBV19|NA|NA|TRBJ1-1
TGTGCCAGTAGTATATTTGGGGCGAAAAACACTGAAGCTTTCTTT
CASSIFGAKNTEAFF
>TRBV6-5|NA|TRBD1|TRBJ1-5
TGTGCCAGCAGTTTACAGGGGGCGGATCAGCCCCAGCATTTT
CASSLQGADQPQHF
>TRBV27|once|TRBD2|TRBJ2-7
TGTGCCAGCAGTTTCTATACGCCCGGGACTAGCGGAATCTACGAGCAGTACTTC
CASSFYTPGTSGIYEQYF
>TRBV7-8|NA|TRBD1|TRBJ1-1
TGTGCCAGCAGCTTACCCCAGGGGGCGGGGAACATGAACACTGAAGCTTTCTTT
CASSLPQGAGNMNTEAFF
>TRBV4-2|NA|NA|TRBJ2-7
TGTGCCAGCAGCCAACCCCCGCCCGGGCTAGCCCCCTACGAGCAGTACTTC
CASSQPPPGLAPYEQYF
>TRBV6-1|once|TRBD1|TRBJ1-5
TGTGCCAGCAGTGAAGGTCTGACAGGGGGCAATCAGCCCCAGCATTTT
CASSEGLTGGNQPQHF
>TRBV27|once|NA|TRBJ1-4
TGTGCCAGCAGTTTCGGGACTGGGAGGGAGGAAAAACTGTTTTTT
CASSFGTGREEKLFF